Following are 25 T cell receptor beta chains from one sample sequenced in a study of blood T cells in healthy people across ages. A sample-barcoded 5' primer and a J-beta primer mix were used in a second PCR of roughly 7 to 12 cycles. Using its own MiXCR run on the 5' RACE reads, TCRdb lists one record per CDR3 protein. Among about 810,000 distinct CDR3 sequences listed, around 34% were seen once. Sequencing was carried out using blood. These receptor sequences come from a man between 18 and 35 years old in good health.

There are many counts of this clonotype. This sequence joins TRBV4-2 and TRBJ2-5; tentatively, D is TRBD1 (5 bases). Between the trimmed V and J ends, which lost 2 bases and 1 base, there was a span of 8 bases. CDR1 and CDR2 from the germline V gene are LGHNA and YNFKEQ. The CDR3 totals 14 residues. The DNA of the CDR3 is TGTGCCAGCAGCCAACCAGACAGCCAAGAGACCCAGTACTTC. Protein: CASSQPDSQETQYF.

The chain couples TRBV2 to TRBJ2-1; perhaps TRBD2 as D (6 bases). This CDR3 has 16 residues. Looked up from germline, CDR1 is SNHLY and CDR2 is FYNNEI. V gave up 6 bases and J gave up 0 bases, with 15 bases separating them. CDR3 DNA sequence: TGTGCCAGCAGGAAGGACACCGGGAGCTCCTACAATGAGCAGTTCTTC. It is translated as CASRKDTGSSYNEQFF.

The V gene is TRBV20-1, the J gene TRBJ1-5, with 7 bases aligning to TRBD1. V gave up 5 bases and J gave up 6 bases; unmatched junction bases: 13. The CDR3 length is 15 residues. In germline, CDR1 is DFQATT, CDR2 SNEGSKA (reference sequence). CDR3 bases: TGCAGTGCTCCCCCTCAGGGACAGTTGGCTCAGCCCCAGCATTTT. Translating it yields CSAPPQGQLAQPQHF.

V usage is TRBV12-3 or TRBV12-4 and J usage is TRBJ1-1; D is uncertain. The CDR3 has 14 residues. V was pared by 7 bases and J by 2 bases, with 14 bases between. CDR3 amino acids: CASTSGSYNTEAFF. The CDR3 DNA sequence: TGTGCCAGCACCTCGGGAAGCTATAACACTGAAGCTTTCTTT.

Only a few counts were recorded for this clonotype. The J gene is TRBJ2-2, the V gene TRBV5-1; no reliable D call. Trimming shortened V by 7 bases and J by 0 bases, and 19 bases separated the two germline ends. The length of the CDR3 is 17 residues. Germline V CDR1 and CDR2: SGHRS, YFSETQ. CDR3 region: CASGQAFGPTNTGELFF. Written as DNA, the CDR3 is TGCGCCAGCGGGCAGGCGTTTGGACCTACGAACACCGGGGAGCTGTTTTTT. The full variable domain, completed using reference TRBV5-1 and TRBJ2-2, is KAGVTQTPRYLIKTRGQQVTLSCSPISGHRSVSWYQQTPGQGLQFLFEYFSETQRNKGNFPGRFSGRQFSNSRSEMNVSTLELGDSALYLCASGQAFGPTNTGELFFGEGSRLTVL.

CDR3 sequence reads: CSAPVSPSNTGELFF. The CDR3 nucleotides read TGCAGTGCCCCGGTCAGCCCTTCGAACACCGGGGAGCTGTTTTTT. J is TRBJ2-2 and V is TRBV20-1; D call uncertain. CDR1 and CDR2 (germline): DFQATT, SNEGSKA (reference sequence). V was clipped by 6 bases and J by 0 bases, with 14 bases between them. The CDR3 runs 15 residues.

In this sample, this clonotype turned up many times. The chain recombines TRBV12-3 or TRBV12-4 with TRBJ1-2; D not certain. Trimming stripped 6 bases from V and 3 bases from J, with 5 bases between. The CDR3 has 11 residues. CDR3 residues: CASSKDYGYTF. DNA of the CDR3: TGTGCCAGCAGCAAAGACTATGGCTACACCTTC.

The CDR3 is CSAIEQTNTGELFF. CDR3 sequence (DNA): TGCAGTGCTATCGAGCAGACGAACACCGGGGAGCTGTTTTTT. This chain links TRBV20-1 with TRBJ2-2; unclear D gene. V lost 4 bases to trimming and J lost 0 bases, with 9 bases between them. This CDR3 contains 14 residues. Per germline, CDR1 DFQATT and CDR2 SNEGSKA (reference sequence).

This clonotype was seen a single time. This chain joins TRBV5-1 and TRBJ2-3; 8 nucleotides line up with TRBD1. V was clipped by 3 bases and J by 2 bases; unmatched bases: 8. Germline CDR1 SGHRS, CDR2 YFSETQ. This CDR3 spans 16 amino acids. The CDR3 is CASSWGQAEFTDTQYF. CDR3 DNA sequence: TGCGCCAGCAGCTGGGGACAGGCGGAGTTCACAGATACGCAGTATTTT.

The CDR3 nucleotides are TGCGCCAGCAGCCAAGTACCGGGGGAGAACACTGAAGCTTTCTTT. Protein product: CASSQVPGENTEAFF. V usage is TRBV4-3 and J usage is TRBJ1-1; tentatively, D is TRBD1 (5 bases). The V end was cut by 1 base, the J end by 1 base, with 10 bases between. CDR3 length: 15 residues. Germline V gives CDR1 LGHNA, CDR2 YSLEER.

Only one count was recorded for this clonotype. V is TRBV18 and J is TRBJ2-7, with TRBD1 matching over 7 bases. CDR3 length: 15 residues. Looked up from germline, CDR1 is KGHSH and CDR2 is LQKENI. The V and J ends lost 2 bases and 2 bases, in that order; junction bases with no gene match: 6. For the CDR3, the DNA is TGTGCCAGCTCACCATTCGAGGGACAGACCTACGAGCAGTACTTC. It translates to CASSPFEGQTYEQYF.

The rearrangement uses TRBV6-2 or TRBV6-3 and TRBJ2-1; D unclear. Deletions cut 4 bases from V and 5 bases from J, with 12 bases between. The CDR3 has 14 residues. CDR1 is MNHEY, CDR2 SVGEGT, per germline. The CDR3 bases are TGTGCCAGCAGTTTTGGGCTCCGGGACAATGAGCAGTTCTTC. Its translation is CASSFGLRDNEQFF.

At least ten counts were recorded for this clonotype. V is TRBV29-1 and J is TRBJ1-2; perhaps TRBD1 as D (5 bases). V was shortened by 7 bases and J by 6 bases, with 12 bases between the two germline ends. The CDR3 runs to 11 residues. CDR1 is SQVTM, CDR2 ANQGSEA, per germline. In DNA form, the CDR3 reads TGCAGCGGGGGGACGGAAGATGGCTACACCTTC. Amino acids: CSGGTEDGYTF.

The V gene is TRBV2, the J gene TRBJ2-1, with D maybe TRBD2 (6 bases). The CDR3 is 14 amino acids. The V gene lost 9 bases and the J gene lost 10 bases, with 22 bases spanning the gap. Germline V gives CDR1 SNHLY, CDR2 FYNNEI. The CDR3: CARGGPTPGGEQFF. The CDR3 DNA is TGTGCCAGGGGAGGACCCACCCCCGGTGGCGAGCAGTTCTTC.

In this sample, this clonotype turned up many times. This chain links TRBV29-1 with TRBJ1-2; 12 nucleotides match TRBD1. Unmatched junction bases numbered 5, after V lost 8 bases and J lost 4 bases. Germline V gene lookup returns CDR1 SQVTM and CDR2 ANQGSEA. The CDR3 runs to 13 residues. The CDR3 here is CSTGTGGGYGYTF. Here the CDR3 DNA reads TGCAGCACTGGGACAGGGGGCGGCTATGGCTACACCTTC. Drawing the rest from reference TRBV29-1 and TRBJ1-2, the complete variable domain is SAVISQKPSRDICQRGTSLTIQCQVDSQVTMMFWYRQQPGQSLTLIATANQGSEATYESGFVIDKFPISRPNLTFSTLTVSNMSPEDSSIYLCSTGTGGGYGYTFGSGTRLTVV.

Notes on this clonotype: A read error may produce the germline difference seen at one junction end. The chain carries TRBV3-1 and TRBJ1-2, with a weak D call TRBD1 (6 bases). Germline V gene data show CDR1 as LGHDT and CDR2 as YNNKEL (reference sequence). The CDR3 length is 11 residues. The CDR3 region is CAGSQGSGYTF. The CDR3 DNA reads TGTGCCGGCAGCCAGGGGAGCGGCTACACCTTC.

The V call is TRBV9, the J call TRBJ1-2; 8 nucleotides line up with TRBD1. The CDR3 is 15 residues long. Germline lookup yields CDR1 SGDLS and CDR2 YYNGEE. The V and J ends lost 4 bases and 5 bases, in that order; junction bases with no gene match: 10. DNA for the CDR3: TGTGCCAGCAGCCCCCGCAGGGGGCTTTTATATGGCTACACCTTC. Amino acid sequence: CASSPRRGLLYGYTF.

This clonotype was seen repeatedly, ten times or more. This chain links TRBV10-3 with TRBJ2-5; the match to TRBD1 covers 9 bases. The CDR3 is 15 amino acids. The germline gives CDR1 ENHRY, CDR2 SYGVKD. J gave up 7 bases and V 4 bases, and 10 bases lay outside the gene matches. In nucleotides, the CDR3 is TGTGCCATCAGTGCGGGACAGGGTGGTGGTGGGACCCAGTACTTC. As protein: CAISAGQGGGGTQYF.

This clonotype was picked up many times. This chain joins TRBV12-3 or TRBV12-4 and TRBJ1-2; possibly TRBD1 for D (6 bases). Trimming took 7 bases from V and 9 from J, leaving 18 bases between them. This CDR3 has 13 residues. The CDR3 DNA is TGTGCCAGCATCCCCTTTGGGACACCTAGCTACACCTTC. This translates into CASIPFGTPSYTF.

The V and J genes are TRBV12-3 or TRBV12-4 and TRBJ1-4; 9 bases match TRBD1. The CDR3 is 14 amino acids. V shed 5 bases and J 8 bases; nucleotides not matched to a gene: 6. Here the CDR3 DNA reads TGTGCCAGCAGTGCGGGACAGGGAGGCGAAAAACTGTTTTTT. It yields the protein CASSAGQGGEKLFF.

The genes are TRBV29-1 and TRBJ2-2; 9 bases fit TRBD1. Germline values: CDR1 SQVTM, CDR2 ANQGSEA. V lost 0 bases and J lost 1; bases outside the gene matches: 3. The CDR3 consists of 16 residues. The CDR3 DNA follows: TGCAGCGTTGAAGATTGGGGACAGGGGAACACCGGGGAGCTGTTTTTT. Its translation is CSVEDWGQGNTGELFF.

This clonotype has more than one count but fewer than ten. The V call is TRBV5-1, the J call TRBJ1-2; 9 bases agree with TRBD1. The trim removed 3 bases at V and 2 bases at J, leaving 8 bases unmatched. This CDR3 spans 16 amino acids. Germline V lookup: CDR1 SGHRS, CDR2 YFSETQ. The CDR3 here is CASSSARDRVNYGYTF. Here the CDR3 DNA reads TGCGCCAGCAGCTCCGCCCGGGACAGGGTGAACTATGGCTACACCTTC. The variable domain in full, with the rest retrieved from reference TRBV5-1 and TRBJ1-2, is KAGVTQTPRYLIKTRGQQVTLSCSPISGHRSVSWYQQTPGQGLQFLFEYFSETQRNKGNFPGRFSGRQFSNSRSEMNVSTLELGDSALYLCASSSARDRVNYGYTFGSGTRLTVV.

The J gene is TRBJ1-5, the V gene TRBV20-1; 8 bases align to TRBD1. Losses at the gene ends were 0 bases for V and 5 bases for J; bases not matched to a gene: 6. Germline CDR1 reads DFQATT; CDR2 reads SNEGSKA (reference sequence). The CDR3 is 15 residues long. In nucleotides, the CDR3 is TGCAGTGCTAGAGACCAGGGGGCCTCCTATCAGCCCCAGCATTTT. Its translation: CSARDQGASYQPQHF.

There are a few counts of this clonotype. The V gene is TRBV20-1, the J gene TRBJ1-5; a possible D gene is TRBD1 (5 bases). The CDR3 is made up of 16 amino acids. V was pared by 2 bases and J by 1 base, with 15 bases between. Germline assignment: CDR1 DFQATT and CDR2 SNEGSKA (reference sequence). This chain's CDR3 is CSARQGAVYSNQPQHF. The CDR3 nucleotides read TGCAGTGCTAGACAAGGGGCAGTCTACAGCAATCAGCCCCAGCATTTT.

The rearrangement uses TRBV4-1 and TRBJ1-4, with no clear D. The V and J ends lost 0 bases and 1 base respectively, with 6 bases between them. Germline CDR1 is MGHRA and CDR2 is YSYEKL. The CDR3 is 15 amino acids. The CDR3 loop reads CASSQDDLTNEKLFF. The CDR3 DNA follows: TGCGCCAGCAGCCAAGACGATCTAACTAATGAAAAACTGTTTTTT.